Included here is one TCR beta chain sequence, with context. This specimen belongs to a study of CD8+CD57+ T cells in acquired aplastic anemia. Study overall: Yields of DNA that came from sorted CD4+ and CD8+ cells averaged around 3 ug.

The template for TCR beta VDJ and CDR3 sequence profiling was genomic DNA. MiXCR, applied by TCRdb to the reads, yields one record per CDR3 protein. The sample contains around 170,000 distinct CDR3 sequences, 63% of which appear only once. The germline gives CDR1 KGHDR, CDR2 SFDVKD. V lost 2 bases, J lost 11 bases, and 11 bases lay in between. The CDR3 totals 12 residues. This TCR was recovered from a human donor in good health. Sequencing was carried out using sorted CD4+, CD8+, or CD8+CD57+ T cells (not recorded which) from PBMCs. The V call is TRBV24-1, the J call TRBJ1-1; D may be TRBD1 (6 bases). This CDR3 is CATSDYQGRAFF. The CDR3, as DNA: TGTGCCACCAGTGATTACCAGGGGAGGGCTTTCTTT.